This T cell receptor (beta chain) originates from a study of B cell selection in AIRE deficiency (dated by TCRdb to about 2019). A note on the overall study: A comparison of TCRbeta repertoires of sorted blood CD4+ conventional T cells and regulatory T cells was made between AIRE-deficient patients and healthy controls. The TCR-sequenced cohort comprised roughly five AIRE-deficient APECED patients and roughly five healthy control donors. Overall results and qualifications from the work: Among some 3,900 shared Treg TCRbeta sequences, over 25% were shared exclusively by healthy donors and roughly 9% exclusively by patients, which suggests that Treg selection is less efficient in the absence of AIRE. Roughly a third of the Treg TCRbeta sequences shared among healthy donors turned up in patient Tconv cells, suggesting that Treg-biased clones are diverted into the Tconv compartment. Sequencing covered only TCRbeta chains, and 35% to 40% of shared healthy-donor Treg sequences were also present in healthy Tconv, possibly due to differing TCRalpha chains. In AIRE-deficient patients, Tconv and Treg cells had TCRBV gene usage, CDR3 length and TCR diversity comparable to those in healthy donors. Shorter CDR3s were found in shared Treg sequences, reflecting a bias toward rearrangements containing few non-templated nucleotide insertions.

A note on this clone: Its antigen target is currently unknown. There are no base qualities to consult, and no much larger clone falls within one base.

The CDR1 and CDR2 encoded by the germline V gene are SGHVS and FNYEAQ. The junction shows trimming of 5 bases on V and 1 base on J, and the gene matches do not reach 2 bases of it. Counted from cysteine to phenylalanine, this CDR3 has 13 amino acids. Kept here is only the CDR3 DNA, which spans 39 bases and is read in frame from base 1. The immunoSEQ platform was used for TCRbeta chain sequencing. From the authors' description of their analysis: Roughly 5.7x10^4 distinct TCRbeta sequences from patients and around 96,000 from healthy donors were obtained from pooled Treg repertoires. Treg TCRbeta sequences shared by two or more individuals were defined as public, and these public Treg TCRbeta sequences were subsequently searched for in Tconv repertoires. Differences between groups were assessed by Mann-Whitney U tests with Bonferroni-Dunn correction in GraphPad Prism 7.03. Here the immuneACCESS table is served through TCRdb, limited to in-frame sequences with V and J called. Missing clones are a known gap in these copies; in checked studies unresolved V genes cover under half, and the rest lacks a known reason. V, J and clone size reflect that table, while D and trimming were determined from the DNA. The sample profile shows approximately 21,000 clones; about 95% of them were found once. Of the sample, 1.5% to 2.5% is held by the ten largest clones.

For sorting, regulatory T cells were defined as CD4+CD25hiCD127low/negative cells. AIRE-deficient patients had APECED syndrome. A FACSAria flow cytometer was used to sort the Tconv and Treg cells intended for TCRbeta sequencing. Sorted cells were collected in 5-ml round-bottom polystyrene tubes, and dry cell pellets were stored frozen at -80 degrees C prior to sequencing. The sequenced material came from Tregs sorted from PBMCs. The sequence was obtained from a human donor with AIRE deficiency. Recombination connected TRBV7-6 to TRBJ2-7, with 7 junctional bases fitting TRBD1. The CDR3 protein sequence reads: CASSMDRSYEQYF. The DNA sequence is TGTGCCAGCAGCATGGACAGGTCCTACGAGCAGTACTTC.